Following are 12 T cell receptor beta chains from one sample sequenced in a study of CDR3 diversity in severe acne. MiXCR, applied by TCRdb to the PCR reads, yields one record per CDR3 protein. The repertoire consists of about 86,000 distinct CDR3 sequences, with under 65% occurring once and the leading ten covering around an eighth. The sample consisted of blood. These receptors were taken from a male donor in good health, without acne.

The chain uses TRBV7-2 and TRBJ2-5; D is possibly TRBD1 (6 bases). The CDR3 contains 14 residues. Trimming took 6 bases from V and 0 from J, leaving 11 bases between them. Germline-derived CDR1 and CDR2 are SGHTA and FQGNSA. The CDR3 loop reads CASRQGNNQETQYF. The DNA of the CDR3 is TGTGCCAGCAGGCAGGGGAACAACCAAGAGACCCAGTACTTC. The variable domain in full, completed from reference TRBV7-2 and TRBJ2-5, reads GAGVSQSPSNKVTEKGKDVELRCDPISGHTALYWYRQSLGQGLEFLIYFQGNSAPDKSGLPSDRFSAERTGGSVSTLTIQRTQQEDSAVYLCASRQGNNQETQYFGPGTRLLVL.

V is TRBV3-1 and J is TRBJ1-4; 9 bases are shared with TRBD1. Trimming took 4 bases from V and 5 from J; bases not matched to a gene: 5. Germline V lookup: CDR1 LGHDT, CDR2 YNNKEL (reference sequence). CDR3 length: 15 residues. The CDR3 DNA reads TGTGCCAGCAGCCTTTCCGGGACAGGGAATGAAAAACTGTTTTTT. Residues: CASSLSGTGNEKLFF.

The V and J genes are TRBV20-1 and TRBJ2-5, with 15 positions matching TRBD2. The CDR3 extends over 16 amino acids. J was trimmed by 5 bases and V by 3 bases; bases with no gene match: 7. Germline V gene data show CDR1 as DFQATT and CDR2 as SNEGSKA (reference sequence). In DNA form, the CDR3 reads TGCAGTGCTAGGAGGACTAGCGGGAGGGCCGGGGAGACCCAGTACTTC. This sequence encodes CSARRTSGRAGETQYF.

This clonotype is labeled medium-sized. This sequence joins TRBV6-5 and TRBJ2-7; the match to TRBD1 covers 7 bases. Germline CDR1 is MNHEY and CDR2 is SVGAGI. The CDR3 loop spans 14 amino acids. The ends lost 2 bases at V and 2 bases at J; junction bases unmatched: 3. The CDR3 sequence: CASSYVTGTYEQYF. CDR3 in DNA: TGTGCCAGCAGTTACGTGACAGGGACCTACGAGCAGTACTTC.

V and J are TRBV10-3 and TRBJ2-5, with 10 bases matching TRBD2. J was trimmed by 2 bases and V by 3 bases; bases with no gene match: 3. CDR3 length equals 15 residues. Germline assignment: CDR1 ENHRY and CDR2 SYGVKD. The CDR3: CAISDVLAGQETQYF. For the CDR3, the DNA is TGTGCCATCAGTGACGTACTAGCGGGACAAGAGACCCAGTACTTC.

The chain uses TRBV3-1 and TRBJ2-7; the match to TRBD1 covers 9 bases. Germline trimming cut 1 base from V and 1 base from J; bases unmatched to any gene: 5. This CDR3 comprises 16 residues. Germline CDR1 is LGHDT and CDR2 is YNNKEL (reference sequence). The CDR3 sequence is CASSQGIGTGSYEQYF. The CDR3, as DNA: TGTGCCAGCAGCCAAGGGATAGGGACAGGGTCCTACGAGCAGTACTTC.

This clonotype was observed at least ten times. The J gene is TRBJ2-1, the V gene TRBV28; 8 bases line up with TRBD1. CDR1 is MDHEN and CDR2 is SYDVKM in the germline V gene. The CDR3 has 11 residues. The V gene end was trimmed by 8 bases and the J gene end by 9 bases; junction bases not matched to a gene: 3. The DNA for the CDR3 is TGTGCCAGCGGACAGGGAATTGAGCAGTTCTTC. As protein: CASGQGIEQFF.

Ten or more counts support this clonotype. This chain links TRBV12-5 with TRBJ2-1; D is perhaps TRBD1 (6 bases). Between the trimmed V and J ends, which lost 1 base and 6 bases, there was a span of 7 bases. The CDR3 runs 13 residues. Germline V CDR1 and CDR2: LGHNT, FRNRAP. The CDR3 nucleotides are TGTGCTAGTGGTTTGGACAGGGTCAATGAGCAGTTCTTC. It translates to CASGLDRVNEQFF.

This clonotype came up once. This chain connects TRBV20-1 to TRBJ2-7; 10 bases are a match to TRBD2. With V trimmed by 2 bases and J by 4 bases, 8 bases remained unmatched. This CDR3 contains 15 residues. Germline V CDR1 and CDR2: DFQATT, SNEGSKA (reference sequence). The chain's CDR3 is CSARITSGAQYEQYF. CDR3 coding DNA: TGCAGTGCTAGAATTACTAGCGGGGCCCAGTACGAGCAGTACTTC.

This clonotype was detected only once. The V call is TRBV5-1, the J call TRBJ1-6; D remains ambiguous. With 4 bases removed from V and 7 bases from J, the gap between germline ends came to 9 bases. CDR3 length equals 13 residues. The germline V gene encodes CDR1 SGHRS and CDR2 YFSETQ. Here the CDR3 DNA reads TGCGCCAGCAGCCCCGGCGGGAATTCACCCCTCCACTTT. Translated, it gives CASSPGGNSPLHF.

V usage is TRBV12-3 or TRBV12-4 and J usage is TRBJ1-6; D is undetermined. There are 11 residues in the CDR3. V lost 6 bases and J lost 14, with 11 bases in between. This chain's CDR3 is CASSPGVSLHF. The CDR3 DNA reads TGTGCCAGCAGCCCGGGTGTATCCCTCCACTTT.

In the case of this clonotype: Its ends do not fully match the called genes, so a read error is possible. The chain recombines TRBV7-9 with TRBJ2-5, with D perhaps matching TRBD2 (7 bases). There are 18 residues in the CDR3. In germline, CDR1 is SEHNR, CDR2 FQNEAQ (reference sequence). The CDR3 here is CASSSGTERSGGPVTQYF. Here the CDR3 DNA reads TGTGCTAGCAGCTCGGGGACGGAGAGGTCCGGGGGGCCAGTTACCCAGTACTTC.